This T cell receptor beta chain was obtained from a study of cytotoxic CD8 clonotypes in ibrutinib-treated CLL. Study information: IGHV unmutated under 18; relapsed/refractory about 10; treatment-naive about 14. Whole-study results and caveats: Ibrutinib response saw clonality rise, and progression saw it return toward baseline. Clonotypes that were public were uncommon, and they contracted or stayed stable on treatment.

Of note for this clone: The antigen is not known.

CDR1 KGHSH and CDR2 LQKENI come from the germline V gene. V was cut by 2 bases and J by 7 bases, with 15 bases left in between. The CDR3 totals 16 residues. Produced via immunoSEQ multiplex PCR; TCRdb's table is partial and in-frame only. The data contain 14,000 or so clones, roughly 67% of them seen just once; the ten biggest clones take up 35% to 50%. PBMCs that had been cryopreserved were the source of about 2 micrograms of genomic DNA for TCR beta libraries. Sequenced material: PBMCs, taken before ibrutinib treatment. The sequence came from a human donor with chronic lymphocytic leukemia. The chain couples TRBV18 to TRBJ1-6; maybe TRBD1 (5 bases). DNA of the CDR3: TGTGCCAGCTCACCAATGGGGACGGGCGGAAATTCACCCCTCCACTTT. This gives the protein CASSPMGTGGNSPLHF.